This TCR beta chain was observed in a study of cytotoxic CD8 clonotypes in ibrutinib-treated CLL. On the study more broadly: Investigators reported approximately 25 partial and 2 complete responses; after median approximately 74 months, approximately 15 patients remained remitted and about 12 progressed.

Germline V gene lookup returns CDR1 LGHNA and CDR2 YSLEER. Deletions cut 0 bases from V and 3 bases from J, with 6 bases between. The CDR3 spans 13 residues. The data were produced by immunoSEQ multiplex PCR, yet TCRdb's version contains in-frame clones alone and is incomplete. This table has more than 300,000 clones, roughly 85% appearing once. This clone was seen once. Its antigen is as yet unknown. Other DNA variants within this sample encode the same CDR3. Overall study results and limits: Under treatment, the uncommon public clonotypes either contracted or remained stable.

The sample in question was PBMCs, obtained before ibrutinib treatment. The source is a human donor with chronic lymphocytic leukemia. This sequence joins TRBV4-3 and TRBJ2-7; no reliable D call. The CDR3: CASSQDRGYEQYF. The CDR3, as DNA: TGCGCCAGCAGCCAAGATCGTGGCTACGAGCAGTACTTC.